Listed below are T cell receptor beta chains from one sample, sequenced in a study of shared clonotypes between healthy human individuals. Here immunoSEQ multiplex PCR was the method, and the copy in TCRdb shows in-frame clones only, minus some. Of around 550,000 clones listed, about 95% were seen once; the top ten hold about 0.11%. Sequenced material: naive CD8+ T cells sorted from blood. These receptors were obtained from a woman under 40 in good health. CDR3s include the opening cysteine and the closing phenylalanine or tryptophan. A D gene is named only where the DNA matches it firmly. Clone size, where shown, is once, few, many, or a class for clones that have expanded.

j_call clone_size d_call v_call cdr3_aa
TRBJ2-7 NA TRBD1 TRBV10-1 CASRWDRGLHYEQYF
TRBJ1-1 NA NA TRBV13 CASSFSYGQQAFF
TRBJ2-7 NA NA TRBV6-5 CASSYPGSEQYF
TRBJ1-5 NA NA TRBV28 CASSQNYREGGNQPQHF
TRBJ1-2 few NA TRBV7-9 CASIDSNYGYTF
TRBJ2-3 NA TRBD1 TRBV7-6 CATTQSAGGPSDTQYF
TRBJ2-1 NA TRBD2 TRBV4-2 CASSQAVTSENNEQFF
TRBJ2-7 NA NA TRBV4-1 CASSQGLGPSGEQYF
TRBJ2-7 NA NA TRBV13 CASSTRQASYEQYF
TRBJ1-1 NA TRBD1 TRBV4-1 CASSQSGTAGSNTEAFF
TRBJ1-3 NA NA TRBV13 CASSFRGGNTIYF
TRBJ1-1 NA NA TRBV2 CASSSGFLQAFF
TRBJ1-5 NA TRBD1 TRBV27 CASSSPGQDQPQHF
TRBJ2-1 NA TRBD2 TRBV5-6 CASSLGLAGVYNEQFF
TRBJ2-1 few NA TRBV5-4 CASSSLDEQFF
TRBJ2-2 NA TRBD2 TRBV15 CATSRDPGLAVNTNTGELFF
TRBJ2-3 NA TRBD2 TRBV5-1 CASSLLSGLAFDTQYF
TRBJ1-5 NA NA TRBV7-2 CASSSAPPGRNQPQHF
TRBJ2-7 NA NA TRBV6-5 CASSYSPVSSYEQYF
TRBJ1-1 NA NA TRBV25-1 CATSWGVEAFF